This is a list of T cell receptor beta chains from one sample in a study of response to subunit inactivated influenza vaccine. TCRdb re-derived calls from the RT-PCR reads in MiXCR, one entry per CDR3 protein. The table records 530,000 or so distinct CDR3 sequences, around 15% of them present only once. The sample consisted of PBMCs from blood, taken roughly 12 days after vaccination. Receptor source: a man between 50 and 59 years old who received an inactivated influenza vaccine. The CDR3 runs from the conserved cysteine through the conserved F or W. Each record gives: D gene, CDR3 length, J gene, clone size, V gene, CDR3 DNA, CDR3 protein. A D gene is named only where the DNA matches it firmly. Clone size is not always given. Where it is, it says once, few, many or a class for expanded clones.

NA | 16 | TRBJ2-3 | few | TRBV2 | TGTGCCAGCAGTGAAAGACGAGGGGCCACTACAGATACGCAGTATTTT | CASSERRGATTDTQYF
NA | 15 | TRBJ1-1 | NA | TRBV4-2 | TGTGCCAGCAGCCAAGAAGGAGTGGGTTACACTGAAGCTTTCTTT | CASSQEGVGYTEAFF
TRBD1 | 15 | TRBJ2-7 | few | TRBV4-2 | TGTGCCAGCAGCTTCCGATGGACAGGCGACTACGAGCAGTACTTC | CASSFRWTGDYEQYF
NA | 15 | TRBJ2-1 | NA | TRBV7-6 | TGTGCCAGCAGCTTATCGGGGGGCGGGGACAATGAGCAGTTCTTC | CASSLSGGGDNEQFF
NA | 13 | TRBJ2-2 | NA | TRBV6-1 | TGTGCCAGCAGTGAAATGGGCACCGGGGAGCTGTTTTTT | CASSEMGTGELFF
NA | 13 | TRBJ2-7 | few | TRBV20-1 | TGCAGTGCTAGCCGGGGGGCTTCCTACGAGCAGTACTTC | CSASRGASYEQYF
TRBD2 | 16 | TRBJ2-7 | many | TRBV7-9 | TGTGCCAGCAGCCTACTACCGGGAGGGATCGACTACGAGCAGTACTTC | CASSLLPGGIDYEQYF
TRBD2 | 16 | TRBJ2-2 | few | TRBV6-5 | TGTGCCAGCAGTTACATTAGCGGGGCGAACACCGGGGAGCTGTTTTTT | CASSYISGANTGELFF
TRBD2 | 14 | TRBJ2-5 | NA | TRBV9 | TGTGCCAGCAGCGACACTAGCGGGGGGATCGACCAGTACTTC | CASSDTSGGIDQYF
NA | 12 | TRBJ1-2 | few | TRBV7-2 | TGTGCCAGCAGCTATAGACAGGAACTCTACACCTTC | CASSYRQELYTF
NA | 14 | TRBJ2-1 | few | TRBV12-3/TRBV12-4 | TGTGCCAGCAGTTTAATCCCTACACGGAATGAGCAGTTCTTC | CASSLIPTRNEQFF